This TCR beta chain was captured in a study of Graves' ophthalmopathy and Graves' hyperthyroidism (dated by TCRdb to between 2018 and 2020). Looking at the study overall: Hyperthyroidism was defined as stable when no progression to ophthalmopathy occurred within 18 months of follow-up. The study used TCR beta repertoire signatures to distinguish Graves' ophthalmopathy from Graves' hyperthyroidism and to predict progression to ophthalmopathy. In total, approximately 130 blood samples were TCR-sequenced: some 40 ophthalmopathy, some 75 hyperthyroidism and some 17 hyperthyroidism-to-ophthalmopathy patients. To explore V-J signatures that distinguish ophthalmopathy from hyperthyroidism, a discovery set of about a hundred patients was enrolled, made up of 40 to 45 with ophthalmopathy and around 57 with stable hyperthyroidism. For independent validation, a separate cohort was made up of around 18 hyperthyroidism patients plus 17 patients who later progressed from hyperthyroidism to ophthalmopathy. In more than five hyperthyroidism patients, T-cell repertoires of thyroid tissue and blood were compared. After sampling, hyperthyroidism patients received methimazole starting at 30 mg daily, and ophthalmopathy patients received high-dose intravenous methylprednisolone.

The germline V gene encodes CDR1 SGHRS and CDR2 YFSETQ. The trim is 1 base for V and 6 bases for J, with a gap of 10 bases between the germline ends. Counted from cysteine to phenylalanine, this CDR3 has 13 amino acids. Just the 39-base CDR3 DNA is kept, in frame starting at base 1. TCR beta CDR3 regions were amplified from RNA transcripts for repertoire sequencing. HTBI primers and the Qiagen OneStep RT-PCR kit were used in a first-round RT-PCR, which was followed by a second-round multiplex PCR, size selection and purification. Libraries were sequenced paired-end with 100 bp reads on an Illumina HiSeq2000. In the authors' own workflow: Reads were processed with SOAPnuke, discarding reads with adapters, uncalled bases, mean Phred below 15, or no exact constant-primer or identifier match. COPE v1.2.5 was used to merge the high-quality paired reads. Clonotypes were defined as unique nucleotide sequences and were aligned to IMGT TRB V, D and J references using MiTCR v1.1. The analysis was limited to V-J combinations with a frequency above 0.0001, which together covered over 99% of the repertoires. For each V-J combination, a TCR clonal expansion and chaos score was defined as the ratio of F50 clonal expansion to chaos observed in the TCRdist matrix. Features were reduced by Welch's t-statistics and random forest to over ten V-J combinations, which fed a naive Bayes classifier. The similarity between thyroid and blood repertoires was quantified using the Morisita-Horn index. Using fastp at Q25 and MiXCR, TCRdb reprocessed the public reads and kept productive beta chains. Each CDR3 protein appears once, grouped with its most common genes and DNA. These V and J calls originate from TCRdb's pipeline instead of the authors' own analysis. The sample table holds 1 million to 1.3 million distinct CDR3 sequences, of which around a third were seen once. Approximately 10% of the sample is in the top ten clones.

Paper-wide results and their limitations: The 13-signature model separated ophthalmopathy from stable hyperthyroidism with 87.88% sensitivity and almost 84% specificity in cross-validation, and 80%/75% in the test set. In validation, the model predicted ophthalmopathy progression with about 64% sensitivity and approximately 75% specificity; approximately 12 predicted patients were CT-confirmed with GO in a median of about 6.1 months. No statistical method was used to predetermine the sample size, and group allocation was not hidden from the investigators. Most of the expanded thyroid clonotypes with a frequency above 0.001 were also detected in blood, and it was suggested that the thyroid immune response may be reflected by blood repertoires.

This clonotype was seen ten or more times. Its target antigen remains unknown. No qualities accompany the bases; no much larger clone lies one base away. Hyperthyroidism patients were newly diagnosed, were aged 18 to 65 years, and had a disease duration under 2 months. Anyone with other autoimmune diseases, uncontrolled infections, pregnancy or lactation was excluded from the study. Diagnosis was based on clinical symptoms, serum thyroxine, TRAb, thyroid ultrasound and orbital computed tomography. Trizol reagent was used to extract the total RNA, and its quality was then checked on an Agilent 2100 Bioanalyzer.

This clonotype originated in an adult man with Graves' hyperthyroidism. The sequence joins TRBV5-1 to TRBJ1-2; TRBD1 is a possible D gene, resting on 5 matching bases. The sequenced material came from peripheral blood or thyroid tissue (not recorded which). The CDR3 protein is CASSLYPRDGYTF. The DNA sequence is as follows: TGCGCCAGCAGCTTGTACCCCAGGGATGGCTACACCTTC.